This T cell receptor beta chain derives from a study of T cell responses to AZD1222 COVID-19 vaccine. Profiled with immunoSEQ multiplex PCR; TCRdb holds only in-frame clones, not every one. The sample yields approximately 100,000 clones, approximately 87% seen once. This clonotype originated in an adult in good health. The sample consisted of peripheral blood, taken on day 0 of AZD1222 vaccination.

CDR3 amino acids: CASSRGDQPQHF. The CDR3 bases are TGTGCCAGCAGCAGGGGGGATCAGCCCCAGCATTTT. This chain links TRBV12-3 or TRBV12-4 with TRBJ1-5; 7 bases are a match to TRBD1. Trimming cost V 6 bases and J 5 bases; bases outside gene matches: 1. The CDR3 has 12 residues.